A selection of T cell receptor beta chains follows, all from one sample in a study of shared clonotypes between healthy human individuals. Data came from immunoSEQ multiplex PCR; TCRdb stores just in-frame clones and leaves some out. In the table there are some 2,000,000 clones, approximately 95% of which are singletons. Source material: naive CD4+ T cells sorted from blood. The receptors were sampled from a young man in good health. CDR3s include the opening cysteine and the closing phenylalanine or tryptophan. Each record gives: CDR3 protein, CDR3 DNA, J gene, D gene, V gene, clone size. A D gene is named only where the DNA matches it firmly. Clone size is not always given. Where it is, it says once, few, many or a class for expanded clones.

CASSQGLNEKLFF	TGTGCCAGCTCACAGGGACTTAATGAAAAACTGTTTTTT	TRBJ1-4	NA	TRBV18	NA
CASSNLAGAHNEQFF	TGTGCCAGCAGTAATCTAGCGGGAGCTCACAATGAGCAGTTCTTC	TRBJ2-1	TRBD2	TRBV27	NA
CAISPVPGQGNGAGNTIYF	TGTGCCATCAGCCCAGTCCCGGGACAGGGGAACGGGGCGGGAAACACCATATATTTT	TRBJ1-3	TRBD1	TRBV10-3	NA
CASSLEAGGGRSPLHF	TGTGCCAGCAGCTTGGAGGCAGGCGGGGGACGGTCACCCCTCCACTTT	TRBJ1-6	NA	TRBV5-4	once
CASNLPRVRTDTQYF	TGCGCCAGCAACCTACCCAGGGTCCGCACAGATACGCAGTATTTT	TRBJ2-3	NA	TRBV4-1	NA
CASSESGGSYGYTF	TGCGCCAGCAGTGAGTCAGGGGGCAGCTATGGCTACACCTTC	TRBJ1-2	TRBD1	TRBV10-2	NA
CASSAVEGGTDTQYF	TGTGCCAGCAGTGCCGTGGAGGGGGGCACAGATACGCAGTATTTT	TRBJ2-3	NA	TRBV6-4	NA
CASKGVNSPLHF	TGTGCCAGCAAAGGCGTTAATTCACCCCTCCACTTT	TRBJ1-6	NA	TRBV6-1	NA
CASSEGLVIQYF	TGTGCCAGCAGTGAAGGGCTAGTGATCCAGTACTTC	TRBJ2-5	NA	TRBV2	NA
CASSLGQNYEQYF	TGTGCCAGCTCTCTCGGACAGAACTACGAGCAGTACTTC	TRBJ2-7	NA	TRBV18	NA
CAWSVFRGAKETQYF	TGTGCCTGGAGTGTCTTCCGTGGGGCGAAAGAGACCCAGTACTTC	TRBJ2-5	NA	TRBV30	NA
CASSPGRSEKLFF	TGTGCCAGCTCACCAGGGAGAAGTGAAAAACTGTTTTTT	TRBJ1-4	NA	TRBV18	NA
CASSEGSYEQYF	TGCGCCAGCAGTGAAGGGTCCTACGAGCAGTACTTC	TRBJ2-7	NA	TRBV10-1	NA
CASSPPGRSSYNEQFF	TGTGCCAGCTCACCCCCAGGGCGCAGCTCCTACAATGAGCAGTTCTTC	TRBJ2-1	NA	TRBV18	NA
CSVEGAGGIYGYTF	TGCAGCGTTGAGGGAGCAGGGGGGATCTATGGCTACACCTTC	TRBJ1-2	TRBD1	TRBV29-1	NA
CASSVGTGGRDTGELFF	TGTGCCAGCAGCGTTGGGACAGGGGGGCGGGACACCGGGGAGCTGTTTTTT	TRBJ2-2	TRBD1	TRBV9	NA
CASSPPEGSSYNSPLHF	TGTGCCAGCAGCCCACCCGAGGGGAGCTCCTATAATTCACCCCTCCACTTT	TRBJ1-6	NA	TRBV5-8	NA
CASSRLGLAKNIQYF	TGCGCCAGCAGCCGTCTAGGACTGGCCAAAAACATTCAGTACTTC	TRBJ2-4	NA	TRBV4-1	NA
CASSFIHLNTEAFF	TGTGCCAGCAGCTTTATCCATTTGAACACTGAAGCTTTCTTT	TRBJ1-1	NA	TRBV5-5	NA
CASSPYGTEAFF	TGTGCCAGCTCACCATATGGCACTGAAGCTTTCTTT	TRBJ1-1	NA	TRBV18	NA
CASSPGGLAGPRGGTQYF	TGCGCCAGCAGCCCCGGGGGACTAGCGGGCCCCCGAGGGGGTACGCAGTATTTT	TRBJ2-3	TRBD2	TRBV4-1	once
CAIRTTGANTGELFF	TGTGCCATCAGGACGACAGGGGCCAACACCGGGGAGCTGTTTTTT	TRBJ2-2	TRBD1	TRBV10-3	NA
CASSATTPTGRIGKLFF	TGTGCCAGCAGTGCGACAACACCGACAGGACGAATCGGAAAACTGTTTTTT	TRBJ1-4	NA	TRBV25-1	NA
CASSLAISQQAYNEQFF	TGTGCCAGCAGCTTGGCCATTTCCCAGCAGGCCTACAATGAGCAGTTCTTC	TRBJ2-1	NA	TRBV5-6	NA
CASQPGQGSDTQYF	TGTGCCAGCCAACCGGGACAGGGGTCAGATACGCAGTATTTT	TRBJ2-3	TRBD1	TRBV6-1	NA
CASSVEGNTGELFF	TGTGCCAGCAGCGTAGAAGGGAACACCGGGGAGCTGTTTTTT	TRBJ2-2	NA	TRBV9	NA
CAISESGGWNSPLHF	TGTGCCATCAGTGAGTCGGGGGGCTGGAATTCACCCCTCCACTTT	TRBJ1-6	NA	TRBV10-3	NA
CASSRERGAKGNTIYF	TGTGCCAGCAGCCGAGAAAGGGGTGCCAAAGGAAACACCATATATTTT	TRBJ1-3	NA	TRBV5-4	once
CASSLVGGQETQYF	TGTGCCAGCAGCTTAGTCGGCGGCCAAGAGACCCAGTACTTC	TRBJ2-5	NA	TRBV7-8	NA
CASSEYSGSFNEQFF	TGTGCCAGCAGTGAATACAGCGGGAGCTTCAATGAGCAGTTCTTC	TRBJ2-1	TRBD2	TRBV25-1	NA
CAWTGLGSPLHF	TGTGCCTGGACGGGACTGGGTTCACCCCTCCACTTT	TRBJ1-6	NA	TRBV30	NA
CASSVRPSGSGNTGELFF	TGTGCCAGCAGCGTTCGGCCTAGCGGGAGTGGGAACACCGGGGAGCTGTTTTTT	TRBJ2-2	TRBD2	TRBV9	NA
CASSKGGFTEAFF	TGTGCCAGCAGCAAGGGAGGGTTCACTGAAGCTTTCTTT	TRBJ1-1	NA	TRBV6-1	NA
CASSQDSAGDYGYTF	TGCGCCAGCAGCCAAGATTCTGCAGGGGACTATGGCTACACCTTC	TRBJ1-2	NA	TRBV4-3	NA
CASSLGGQSTDTQYF	TGTGCCAGCAGCTTAGGTGGACAGAGCACAGATACGCAGTATTTT	TRBJ2-3	NA	TRBV7-2	NA
CASSLIGPGGEQYF	TGTGCCAGCAGCTTAATAGGTCCGGGGGGAGAGCAGTACTTC	TRBJ2-7	TRBD2	TRBV11-2	NA
CASSPQGSPYEQYF	TGTGCCAGCAGTCCCCAGGGTAGTCCCTACGAGCAGTACTTC	TRBJ2-7	NA	TRBV6-6	NA
CASSDSGGSYEQYF	TGTGCCAGCAGTGATTCTGGGGGTAGCTACGAGCAGTACTTC	TRBJ2-7	NA	TRBV2	NA
CASSSHPGTGNTDTQYF	TGTGCCAGCAGTTCTCATCCCGGGACAGGGAACACAGATACGCAGTATTTT	TRBJ2-3	TRBD1	TRBV27	NA
CASSPLQGTGNTIYF	TGCGCCAGCAGCCCCCTACAGGGAACTGGAAACACCATATATTTT	TRBJ1-3	NA	TRBV5-1	NA
CASSQIAGGFADTQYF	TGCGCCAGCAGCCAAATCGCGGGAGGGTTCGCAGATACGCAGTATTTT	TRBJ2-3	TRBD2	TRBV4-1	NA
CASSSQSSDTQYF	TGTGCCAGCAGCTCCCAATCGTCAGATACGCAGTATTTT	TRBJ2-3	NA	TRBV5-4	NA
CASSSRDLTDTQYF	TGCGCCAGCAGCAGCCGGGACCTCACAGATACGCAGTATTTT	TRBJ2-3	NA	TRBV5-1	NA
CASSYPGTETQYF	TGTGCCAGCAGTTACCCGGGGACAGAGACCCAGTACTTC	TRBJ2-5	NA	TRBV6-6	NA
CASSLQERVESEYF	TGTGCCAGCAGCTTACAAGAGCGGGTAGAGTCTGAGTACTTC	TRBJ2-5	NA	TRBV11-2	NA
CASSPNLLGPRDTEAFF	TGTGCCAGCAGCCCAAACTTACTGGGGCCGCGTGACACTGAAGCTTTCTTT	TRBJ1-1	NA	TRBV5-6	NA
CASSSRRDNEQFF	TGTGCCAGCAGCTCGAGGAGGGACAATGAGCAGTTCTTC	TRBJ2-1	NA	TRBV7-2	NA
CASKYGTQETQYF	TGTGCCAGCAAATACGGCACCCAAGAGACCCAGTACTTC	TRBJ2-5	NA	TRBV2	NA
CASSLRVPTDTQYF	TGTGCCAGCAGCTTAAGGGTCCCAACAGATACGCAGTATTTT	TRBJ2-3	NA	TRBV7-9	NA
CASSPDRFSYEQYF	TGCGCCAGCAGCCCGGACAGATTCTCCTACGAGCAGTACTTC	TRBJ2-7	NA	TRBV4-1	NA
CASSVDRNTEAFF	TGTGCCAGTAGTGTGGACAGAAACACTGAAGCTTTCTTT	TRBJ1-1	NA	TRBV19	few
CASSKAGAELAKNIQYF	TGTGCCAGCAGCAAGGCCGGGGCGGAACTAGCCAAAAACATTCAGTACTTC	TRBJ2-4	NA	TRBV7-2	NA